The 18 T cell receptor beta chains below were found in one sample sequenced in a study of beta chain features in type 1 diabetes. The entirety of the isolated RNA underwent reverse transcription, so expressed TCRB transcripts were sequenced. Generated by immunoSEQ multiplex PCR, the TCRdb table keeps only in-frame clones and is missing some. This table holds about 650,000 clones, around 12% found once. Antigens for these TCRs are unknown. Study-wide results and caveats: Shortening that was moderate but significant affected the TCRB CDR3s of Type 1 diabetes patients in all four CD4+ subsets.

Specimen: naive CD4+ T cells from blood. The receptor set was obtained from a man younger than 45 with type 1 diabetes.

In its sample, this clone was seen a few times. This sample includes further DNA sequences coding for the same CDR3. The J gene is TRBJ2-1, the V gene TRBV9; 9 bases agree with TRBD1. Trimming cost V 2 bases and J 1 base; bases outside gene matches: 1. The CDR3 is 15 residues long. The germline CDR1 and CDR2 sequences are SGDLS and YYNGEE. Here the CDR3 reads CASSVGQGSYNEQFF. The CDR3 DNA reads TGTGCCAGCAGCGTGGGACAGGGATCCTACAATGAGCAGTTCTTC.

V and J are TRBV19 and TRBJ1-2, with 7 bases that match TRBD1. Per germline, CDR1 LNHDA and CDR2 SQIVND (reference sequence). Losses at the gene ends were 0 bases for V and 4 bases for J; bases not matched to a gene: 8. CDR3 size: 16 residues. CDR3 bases: TGTGCCAGTAGTATAGACCTGGACAGGATTAGCTATGGCTACACCTTC. Protein: CASSIDLDRISYGYTF.

On this clone itself: One junction end does not reproduce the germline sequence, and a read error may be involved. The chain is built from TRBV20-1 and TRBJ1-3, with D hard to call. The CDR3 has 11 residues. Germline V gene data show CDR1 as DFQATT and CDR2 as SNEGSKA (reference sequence). CDR3 protein: CSARARNTIYF. The CDR3 DNA reads as TGCAGTGCAAGAGCGCGGAACACCATATATTTT.

The V gene is TRBV30, the J gene TRBJ1-2; 9 bases are shared with TRBD1. The CDR3 spans 13 residues. Trimming cost V 8 bases and J 7 bases; bases outside gene matches: 11. Germline values: CDR1 GTSNPN, CDR2 SVGIG (reference sequence). Written as DNA, the CDR3 is TGTGCCAGTGACAGGGGGGCGTATTTTGGCTACACCTTC. Amino acids: CASDRGAYFGYTF. Together with reference TRBV30 and TRBJ1-2, the CDR3 gives the full variable domain: SQTIHQWPATLVQPVGSPLSLECTVEGTSNPNLYWYRQAAGRGLQLLFYSVGIGQISSEVPQNLSASRPQDRQFILSSKKLLLSDSGFYLCASDRGAYFGYTFGSGTRLTVV.

This clone has more than one count but fewer than ten. The chain carries TRBV7-9 and TRBJ1-2; 9 nucleotides agree with TRBD1. Trimming took 1 base from V and 6 from J; bases not matched to a gene: 3. This CDR3 is 14 amino acids long. Germline CDR1 SEHNR, CDR2 FQNEAQ (reference sequence). The CDR3 here is CASSLVDRGNGYTF. CDR3 nucleotide sequence: TGTGCCAGCAGCTTAGTGGACAGGGGAAATGGCTACACCTTC.

The rearrangement joins TRBV5-1 to TRBJ2-1; tentatively, D is TRBD1 (6 bases). CDR3 length: 15 residues. The ends were cut back, 0 bases at V and 4 bases at J, with 11 bases in the middle. Germline V lookup: CDR1 SGHRS, CDR2 YFSETQ. CDR3 nucleotides: TGCGCCAGCAGCTTGGCCGTAGGGGGTTACAATGAGCAGTTCTTC. This translates into CASSLAVGGYNEQFF.

This clone turned up a few times. The chain has TRBV4-1 and TRBJ1-4, with D perhaps matching TRBD1 (6 bases). This CDR3 is built from 15 residues. Per germline, CDR1 MGHRA and CDR2 YSYEKL. V was trimmed by 5 bases and J by 8 bases, leaving 18 bases between them. The CDR3 DNA sequence: TGCGCCAGCAGCTCGCCAACAGGGTTGGAAGAAAAACTGTTTTTT. It codes for CASSSPTGLEEKLFF.

This sequence joins TRBV20-1 and TRBJ1-4; D remains unclear. V gave up 0 bases and J gave up 8 bases, with 1 base separating them. Germline CDR1 reads DFQATT; CDR2 reads SNEGSKA (reference sequence). The CDR3 length is 10 residues. DNA of the CDR3: TGCAGTGCTAGAGACGAAAAACTGTTTTTT. Translating gives CSARDEKLFF.

A few counts support this clone. V gene TRBV21-1 combines with J gene TRBJ2-6; the table gives TRBD2 as D, unverified against the DNA. TRBV21-1 is a recognized pseudogene. The CDR3 consists of 16 residues. The CDR3 protein is CARPHFVQTGANVLTF. The CDR3 nucleotides read TGTGCCAGGCCTCACTTTGTTCAAACTGGGGCCAACGTCCTGACTTTC.

Concerning this clone: Other DNA sequences in this specimen translate into the identical CDR3. The chain is built from TRBV7-2 and TRBJ1-3; D is unresolved. Trimming took 2 bases from V and 4 from J, leaving 3 bases between them. The CDR3 extends over 12 amino acids. Germline CDR1 reads SGHTA; CDR2 reads FQGNSA. The CDR3: CASSLSGNTIYF. CDR3 DNA sequence: TGTGCCAGCAGCTTATCCGGAAACACCATATATTTT. The whole variable domain, remainder taken from reference TRBV7-2 and TRBJ1-3, is GAGVSQSPSNKVTEKGKDVELRCDPISGHTALYWYRQSLGQGLEFLIYFQGNSAPDKSGLPSDRFSAERTGGSVSTLTIQRTQQEDSAVYLCASSLSGNTIYFGEGSWLTVV.

The chain couples TRBV6-6 to TRBJ1-6; 7 nucleotides align to TRBD1. V lost 5 bases and J lost 14; bases outside the gene matches: 15. The CDR3 length is 15 residues. Germline values: CDR1 MNHNY, CDR2 SVGAGI (reference sequence). The CDR3 protein is CASSAPGDRVGSLHF. CDR3 coding DNA: TGTGCCAGCAGTGCGCCCGGAGACAGGGTGGGATCCCTCCACTTT.

A few counts support this clone. This chain connects TRBV2 to TRBJ1-5; the match to TRBD1 covers 9 bases. This CDR3 is 16 amino acids long. Germline V gene sequence: CDR1 SNHLY, CDR2 FYNNEI. V gave up 6 bases and J gave up 3 bases; unmatched junction bases: 9. The CDR3 nucleotides read TGTGCCAGCAGATTACAGGGGGCTGGTAACAATCAGCCCCAGCATTTT. Translation gives CASRLQGAGNNQPQHF.

The gene calls are TRBV9 and TRBJ1-1, with D uncertain. Trimming removed 1 base at V and 1 base at J, with 5 bases between. The germline CDR1 and CDR2 sequences are SGDLS and YYNGEE. This CDR3 has 13 residues. CDR3 protein: CASSVSRNTEAFF. The CDR3 bases are TGTGCCAGCAGCGTATCAAGGAACACTGAAGCTTTCTTT.

V gene TRBV2 combines with J gene TRBJ2-3, with D possibly being TRBD1 (6 bases). Trimming pared 7 bases from V and 1 base from J, leaving 9 bases between. The germline V gene has CDR1 SNHLY and CDR2 FYNNEI. This CDR3 spans 13 amino acids. For the CDR3, the DNA is TGTGCCAGCATGGGGGCCGGCACAGATACGCAGTATTTT. Translated: CASMGAGTDTQYF.

About this clone: One end of the junction fails to match germline, which may point to a read error. This rearrangement joins TRBV25-1 to TRBJ2-3; no clear D. Per germline, CDR1 MGHDK and CDR2 SYGVNS. CDR3 size: 14 residues. CDR3 amino acids: CASSAPGSTDTQYF. CDR3 DNA: TGTGCCAGCAGCGCGCCGGGTAGCACAGATACGCAATATTTT.

This clone was detected only a few times. V usage is TRBV19 and J usage is TRBJ2-3; TRBD2 aligns across 12 bases. Trimming at V came to 6 bases and at J to 2 bases, leaving 6 bases not matched to a gene. Per the germline V gene, CDR1 is LNHDA and CDR2 is SQIVND (reference sequence). This CDR3 comprises 16 residues. CDR3 sequence (DNA): TGTGCCAGTAGACGAGGGACTAGCGGGCCCACAGATACGCAGTATTTT. It encodes CASRRGTSGPTDTQYF.

This clone was counted between two and nine times. V usage is TRBV18 and J usage is TRBJ1-2; 7 bases match TRBD1. The CDR3 extends over 16 amino acids. V shed 3 bases, J shed 4 bases, and the junction held 11 bases outside the gene matches. The germline CDR1 and CDR2 sequences are KGHSH and LQKENI. The CDR3 bases are TGTGCCAGCTCACCGGGACAGCCTTCCTCAGGCTATGGCTACACCTTC. It codes for CASSPGQPSSGYGYTF.

This clone turned up a few times. The V and J genes are TRBV18 and TRBJ1-1; 8 bases align to TRBD1. Trimming removed 5 bases from V and 7 bases from J; junction bases left unmatched: 6. The germline V gene has CDR1 KGHSH and CDR2 LQKENI. The CDR3 is made up of 13 amino acids. The CDR3 DNA reads TGTGCCAGCTCATCTGGACAGGGTGGTGAAGCTTTCTTT. This gives the protein CASSSGQGGEAFF.